This TCR beta chain was captured in a study of blood T cell repertoires in COVID-19. Overall study context: Material from acute and convalescent COVID-19 was sourced from the United States, Italy and Spain.

The germline V gene has CDR1 MNHNY and CDR2 SVGAGI (reference sequence). CDR3 size: 14 residues. Germline trimming cut 4 bases from V and 0 bases from J; bases unmatched to any gene: 2. This clone was picked up one time. In the authors' workflow: Estimation of nucleated cell counts was performed using reference gene primer amplification. Only in-frame clones appear in the TCRdb table, and some are missing; sequencing was by immunoSEQ multiplex PCR. V and J calls and clone size come straight from that table; D and trimming were deduced from the DNA. This table holds 130,000 or so clones, around 87% found once.

Sequencing used peripheral blood. The TCR originated in a woman in her forties or fifties with acute or convalescent COVID-19. V and J are TRBV6-6 and TRBJ1-1; 7 bases align to TRBD1. The CDR3 bases are TGTGCCAGCAGTTCGACAGGGATGAACACTGAAGCTTTCTTT. This encodes CASSSTGMNTEAFF.